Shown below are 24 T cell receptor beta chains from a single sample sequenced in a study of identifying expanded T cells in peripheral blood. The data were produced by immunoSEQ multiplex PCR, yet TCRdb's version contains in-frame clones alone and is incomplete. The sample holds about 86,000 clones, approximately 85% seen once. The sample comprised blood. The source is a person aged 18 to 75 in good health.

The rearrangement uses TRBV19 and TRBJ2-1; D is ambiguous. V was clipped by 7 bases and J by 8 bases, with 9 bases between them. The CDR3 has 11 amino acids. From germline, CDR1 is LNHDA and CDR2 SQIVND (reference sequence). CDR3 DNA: TGTGCCAGTACCCGAGGAGATGAGCAGTTCTTC. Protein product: CASTRGDEQFF.

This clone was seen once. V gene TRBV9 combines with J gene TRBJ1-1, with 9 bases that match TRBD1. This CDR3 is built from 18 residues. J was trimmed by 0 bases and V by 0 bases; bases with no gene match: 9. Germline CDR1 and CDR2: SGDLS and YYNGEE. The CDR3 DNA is TGTGCCAGCAGCGTAGCAGCGGGCGGGACAGGGATGAACACTGAAGCTTTCTTT. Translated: CASSVAAGGTGMNTEAFF. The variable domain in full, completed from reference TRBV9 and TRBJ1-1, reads DSGVTQTPKHLITATGQRVTLRCSPRSGDLSVYWYQQSLDQGLQFLIQYYNGEERAKGNILERFSAQQFPDLHSELNLSSLELGDSALYFCASSVAAGGTGMNTEAFFGQGTRLTVV.

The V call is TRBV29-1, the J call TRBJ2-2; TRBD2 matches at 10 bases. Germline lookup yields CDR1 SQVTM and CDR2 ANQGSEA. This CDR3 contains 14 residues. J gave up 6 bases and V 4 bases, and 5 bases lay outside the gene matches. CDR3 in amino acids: CSVAGLAISGELFF. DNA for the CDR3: TGCAGCGTTGCGGGACTAGCGATATCCGGGGAGCTGTTTTTT.

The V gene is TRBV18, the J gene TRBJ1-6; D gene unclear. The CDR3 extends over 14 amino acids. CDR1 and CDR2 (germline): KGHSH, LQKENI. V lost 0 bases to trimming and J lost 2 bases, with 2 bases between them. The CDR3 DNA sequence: TGTGCCAGCTCACCACCGGCCTATAATTCACCCCTCCACTTT. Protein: CASSPPAYNSPLHF. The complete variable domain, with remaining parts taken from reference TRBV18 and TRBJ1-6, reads NAGVMQNPRHLVRRRGQEARLRCSPMKGHSHVYWYRQLPEEGLKFMVYLQKENIIDESGMPKERFSAEFPKEGPSILRIQQVVRGDSAAYFCASSPPAYNSPLHFGNGTRLTVT.

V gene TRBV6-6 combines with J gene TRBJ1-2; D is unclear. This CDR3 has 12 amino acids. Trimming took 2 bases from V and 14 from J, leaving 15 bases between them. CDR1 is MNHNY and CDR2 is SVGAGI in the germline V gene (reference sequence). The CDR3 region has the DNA TGTGCCAGCAGTTACGCCGAAGAGACCGGAACCTTC. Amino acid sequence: CASSYAEETGTF.

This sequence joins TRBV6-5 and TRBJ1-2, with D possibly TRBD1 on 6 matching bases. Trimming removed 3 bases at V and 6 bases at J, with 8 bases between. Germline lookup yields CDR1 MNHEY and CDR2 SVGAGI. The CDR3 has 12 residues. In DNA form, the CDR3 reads TGTGCCAGCAGTTATCGGGGGCATGGCTACACCTTC. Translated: CASSYRGHGYTF.

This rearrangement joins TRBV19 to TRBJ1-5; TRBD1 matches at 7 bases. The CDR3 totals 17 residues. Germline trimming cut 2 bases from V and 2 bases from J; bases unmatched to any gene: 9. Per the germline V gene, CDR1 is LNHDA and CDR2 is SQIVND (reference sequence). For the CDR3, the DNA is TGTGCCAGTAGTATAAGGAGGGGGCCGGGAGGCAATCAGCCCCAGCATTTT. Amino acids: CASSIRRGPGGNQPQHF.

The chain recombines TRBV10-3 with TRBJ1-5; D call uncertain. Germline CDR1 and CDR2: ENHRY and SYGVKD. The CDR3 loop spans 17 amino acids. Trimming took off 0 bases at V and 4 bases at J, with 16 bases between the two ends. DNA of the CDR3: TGTGCCATCAGTGAGTCCCTAACAGACCTTAAGAATCAGCCCCAGCATTTT. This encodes CAISESLTDLKNQPQHF.

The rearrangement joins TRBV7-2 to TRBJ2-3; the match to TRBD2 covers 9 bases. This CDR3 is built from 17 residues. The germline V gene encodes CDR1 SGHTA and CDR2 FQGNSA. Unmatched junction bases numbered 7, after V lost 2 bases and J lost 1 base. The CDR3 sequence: CASSLIGAGGGTDTQYF. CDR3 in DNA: TGTGCCAGCAGCTTAATTGGTGCGGGGGGGGGCACAGATACGCAGTATTTT.

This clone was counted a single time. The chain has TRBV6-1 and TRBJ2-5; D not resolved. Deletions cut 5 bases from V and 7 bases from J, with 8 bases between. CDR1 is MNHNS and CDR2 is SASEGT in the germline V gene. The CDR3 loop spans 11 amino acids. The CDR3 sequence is CASSPLATQYF. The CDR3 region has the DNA TGTGCCAGCAGTCCCCTTGCGACCCAGTACTTC.

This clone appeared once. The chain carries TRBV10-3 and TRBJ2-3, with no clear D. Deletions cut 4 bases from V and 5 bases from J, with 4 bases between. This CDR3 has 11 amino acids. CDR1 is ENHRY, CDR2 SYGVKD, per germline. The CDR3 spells CAISGGDTQYF. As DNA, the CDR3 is TGTGCCATCAGTGGGGGAGATACGCAGTATTTT.

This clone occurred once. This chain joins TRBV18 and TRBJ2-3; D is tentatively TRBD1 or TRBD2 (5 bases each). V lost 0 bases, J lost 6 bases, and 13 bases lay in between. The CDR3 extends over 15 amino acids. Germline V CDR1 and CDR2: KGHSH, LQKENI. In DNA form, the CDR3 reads TGTGCCAGCTCACCACCGGGACGGCTCCTCGATACGCAGTATTTT. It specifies CASSPPGRLLDTQYF.

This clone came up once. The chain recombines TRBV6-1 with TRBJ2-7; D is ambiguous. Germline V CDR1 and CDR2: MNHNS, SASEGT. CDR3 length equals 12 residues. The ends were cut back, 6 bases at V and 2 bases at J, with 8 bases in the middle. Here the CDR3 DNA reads TGTGCCAGCAGACAGACTCCCTACGAGCAGTACTTC. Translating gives CASRQTPYEQYF.

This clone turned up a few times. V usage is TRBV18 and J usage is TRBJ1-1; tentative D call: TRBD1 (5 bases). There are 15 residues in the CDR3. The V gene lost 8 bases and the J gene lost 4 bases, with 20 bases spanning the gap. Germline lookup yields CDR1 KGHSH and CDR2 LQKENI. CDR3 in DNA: TGTGCCAGCACGGAGGGCTCGAGGGGAGGCACTGAAGCTTTCTTT. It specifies CASTEGSRGGTEAFF.

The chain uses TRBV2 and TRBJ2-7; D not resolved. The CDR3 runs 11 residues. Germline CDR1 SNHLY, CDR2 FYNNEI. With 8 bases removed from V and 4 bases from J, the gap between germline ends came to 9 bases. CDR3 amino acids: CASGMKYEQYF. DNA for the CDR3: TGTGCCAGCGGGATGAAATACGAGCAGTACTTC.

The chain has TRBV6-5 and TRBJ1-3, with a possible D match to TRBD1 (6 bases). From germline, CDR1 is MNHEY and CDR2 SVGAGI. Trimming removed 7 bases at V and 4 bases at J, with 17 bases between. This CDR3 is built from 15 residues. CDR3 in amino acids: CASIPRRGYGNTIYF. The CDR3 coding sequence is TGTGCCAGCATTCCGCGCAGGGGATACGGAAACACCATATATTTT.

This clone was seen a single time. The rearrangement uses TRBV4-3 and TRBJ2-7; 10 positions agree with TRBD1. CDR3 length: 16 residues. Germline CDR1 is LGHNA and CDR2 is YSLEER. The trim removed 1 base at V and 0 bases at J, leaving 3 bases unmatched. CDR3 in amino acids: CASSQGGQGSSYEQYF. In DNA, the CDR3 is TGCGCCAGCAGCCAAGGGGGACAGGGGAGCTCCTACGAGCAGTACTTC.

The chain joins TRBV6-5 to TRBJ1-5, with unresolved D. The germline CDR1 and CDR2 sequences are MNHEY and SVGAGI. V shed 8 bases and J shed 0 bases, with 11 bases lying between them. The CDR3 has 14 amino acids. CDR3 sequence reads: CASSFSNSNQPQHF. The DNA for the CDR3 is TGTGCCAGCTCCTTCTCTAATAGCAATCAGCCCCAGCATTTT.

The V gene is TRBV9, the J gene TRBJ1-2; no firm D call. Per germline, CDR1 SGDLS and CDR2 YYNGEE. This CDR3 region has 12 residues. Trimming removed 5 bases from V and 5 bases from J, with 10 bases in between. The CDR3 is CASRSRAYGYTF. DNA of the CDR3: TGTGCCAGCAGGTCACGGGCATATGGCTACACCTTC.

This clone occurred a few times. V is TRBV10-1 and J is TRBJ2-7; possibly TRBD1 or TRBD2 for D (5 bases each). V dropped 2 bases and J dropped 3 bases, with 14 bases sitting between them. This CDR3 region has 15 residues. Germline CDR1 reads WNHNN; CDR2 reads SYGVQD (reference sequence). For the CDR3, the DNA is TGCGCCAGCAGTGAGAGTCGGGGCGGCCTCTACGAGCAGTACTTC. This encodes CASSESRGGLYEQYF.

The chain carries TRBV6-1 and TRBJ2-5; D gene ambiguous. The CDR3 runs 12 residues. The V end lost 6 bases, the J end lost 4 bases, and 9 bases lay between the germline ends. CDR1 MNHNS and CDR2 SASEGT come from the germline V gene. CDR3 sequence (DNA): TGTGCCAGCAGGCCTGACTTAGAGACCCAGTACTTC. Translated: CASRPDLETQYF.

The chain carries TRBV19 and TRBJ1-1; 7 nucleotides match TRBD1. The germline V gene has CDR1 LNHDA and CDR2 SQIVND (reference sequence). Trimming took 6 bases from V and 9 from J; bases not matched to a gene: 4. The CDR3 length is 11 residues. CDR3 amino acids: CASREGQQAFF. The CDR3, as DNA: TGTGCCAGTAGAGAGGGACAGCAAGCTTTCTTT.

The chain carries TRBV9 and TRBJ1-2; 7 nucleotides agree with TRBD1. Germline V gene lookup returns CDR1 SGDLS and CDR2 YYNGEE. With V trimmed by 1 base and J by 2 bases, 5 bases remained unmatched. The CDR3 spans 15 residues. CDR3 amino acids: CASSVSIQGNYGYTF. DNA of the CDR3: TGTGCCAGCAGCGTATCCATACAGGGGAACTATGGCTACACCTTC. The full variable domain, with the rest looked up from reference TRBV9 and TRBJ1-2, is DSGVTQTPKHLITATGQRVTLRCSPRSGDLSVYWYQQSLDQGLQFLIQYYNGEERAKGNILERFSAQQFPDLHSELNLSSLELGDSALYFCASSVSIQGNYGYTFGSGTRLTVV.

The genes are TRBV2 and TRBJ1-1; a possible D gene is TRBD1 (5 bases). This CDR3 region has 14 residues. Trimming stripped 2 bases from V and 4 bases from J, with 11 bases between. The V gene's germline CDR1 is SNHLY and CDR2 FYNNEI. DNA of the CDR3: TGTGCCAGCAGTGAATGGGGGGACGGCACTGAAGCTTTCTTT. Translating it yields CASSEWGDGTEAFF.